These 25 T cell receptor beta chains were sequenced from one sample in a study of blood T cell repertoires in COVID-19. Produced via immunoSEQ multiplex PCR; TCRdb's table is partial and in-frame only. The sample yields more than 45,000 clones, about four fifths seen once. Sequencing was carried out using peripheral blood. The receptor source for this set is a human donor in a cohort sampled during active COVID-19.

Note on this clone: Mismatch with germline at one junction end may stem from a read error. V is TRBV15 and J is TRBJ1-2, with a tentative D call TRBD1 (6 bases). The CDR3 contains 15 residues. Germline lookup yields CDR1 LNHNV and CDR2 YYDKDF (reference sequence). The CDR3 DNA sequence: TGTGCCACCAGCCCCCGAGGGGGTGCCTTTCGTATGTCTCTGTTC. It encodes CATSPRGGAFRMSLF. The full variable domain, with the rest looked up from reference TRBV15 and TRBJ1-2, is DAMVIQNPRYQVTQFGKPVTLSCSQTLNHNVMYWYQQKSSQAPKLLFHYYDKDFNNEADTPDNFQSRRPNTSFCFLDIRSPGLGDTAMYLCATSPRGGAFRMSLFGSGTRLTVV.

This chain connects TRBV5-1 to TRBJ2-7, with 8 bases lining up with TRBD1. Trimming at V came to 4 bases and at J to 2 bases, leaving 8 bases not matched to a gene. CDR1 is SGHRS, CDR2 YFSETQ, per germline. CDR3 length: 15 residues. CDR3 sequence (DNA): TGCGCCAGCAGCCCCCGGACAGGGAATACCTACGAGCAGTACTTC. Translated: CASSPRTGNTYEQYF.

This clone was seen a few times. This specimen includes other DNA sequences encoding the same CDR3. The gene calls are TRBV2 and TRBJ2-7; 7 bases agree with TRBD1. V lost 6 bases, J lost 2 bases, and 7 bases stayed unmatched. The germline V gene has CDR1 SNHLY and CDR2 FYNNEI. This CDR3 contains 14 residues. The CDR3, as DNA: TGTGCCAGCAGCGCCGGGACAGAGGCCTACGAGCAGTACTTC. Its protein is CASSAGTEAYEQYF.

The rearrangement links TRBV11-2 to TRBJ2-5; 11 bases are a match to TRBD2. After removal of 2 bases from V and 12 bases from J, the junction contained 8 bases not matched to a gene. The germline V gene encodes CDR1 SGHAT and CDR2 FQNNGV. This CDR3 spans 14 amino acids. The DNA for the CDR3 is TGTGCCAGCAGCTTAACTAGCGGGGGCCCCGAGGAGTACTTC. Its protein is CASSLTSGGPEEYF.

The J gene is TRBJ2-5, the V gene TRBV20-1; D unclear. The CDR3 spans 11 residues. Per germline, CDR1 DFQATT and CDR2 SNEGSKA (reference sequence). V was cut by 5 bases and J by 4 bases, with 8 bases left in between. CDR3 sequence reads: CSAGPRETQYF. The CDR3 bases are TGCAGTGCTGGTCCGCGAGAGACCCAGTACTTC.

The gene calls are TRBV4-2 and TRBJ1-4; TRBD1 agrees at 9 bases. From germline, CDR1 is LGHNA and CDR2 YNFKEQ. The CDR3 length is 15 residues. With 0 bases clipped from V and 8 bases from J, the junction kept 4 bases outside the gene matches. CDR3 sequence: CASSQDNRGREKLFF. The CDR3 DNA sequence: TGTGCCAGCAGCCAAGACAACAGGGGGCGGGAAAAACTGTTTTTT.

The chain couples TRBV29-1 to TRBJ2-1, with 8 bases identical to TRBD2. Germline CDR1 reads SQVTM; CDR2 reads ANQGSEA. This CDR3 comprises 15 residues. Trimming cost V 6 bases and J 4 bases; bases outside gene matches: 11. The CDR3, as DNA: TGCAGCGTACGACCGTTAGCGGGGACGTACAATGAGCAGTTCTTC. Amino acids: CSVRPLAGTYNEQFF.

This chain uses TRBV5-3 with TRBJ2-6; no reliable D call. TRBV5-3 is filed as an ORF, its function uncertain. The CDR3 covers 16 residues. V was shortened by 0 bases and J by 0 bases, with 7 bases between the two germline ends. DNA of the CDR3: TGTGCCAGAAGCTTGGGCGGAGCCTCTGGGGCCAACGTCCTGACTTTC. Translated, it gives CARSLGGASGANVLTF.

This clone was found once. The chain recombines TRBV7-2 with TRBJ1-6; possible D gene TRBD1, 6 bases. The V gene's germline CDR1 is SGHTA and CDR2 FQGNSA. Deletions cut 5 bases from V and 4 bases from J, with 18 bases between. The CDR3 is 17 amino acids. CDR3 nucleotides: TGTGCCAGCAGCCAAGAGGACAGTGCCTTTTATAATTCACCCCTCCACTTT. Translated: CASSQEDSAFYNSPLHF.

Turning to this clone: At the DNA level, this CDR3 is encoded by other sequences in the same sample as well. The rearrangement joins TRBV19 to TRBJ1-5; 8 bases agree with TRBD1. The length of the CDR3 is 13 residues. The V and J ends lost 5 bases and 4 bases, in that order; junction bases with no gene match: 1. From germline, CDR1 is LNHDA and CDR2 SQIVND (reference sequence). The CDR3 is CASSRQGNQPQHF. For the CDR3, the DNA is TGTGCCAGTAGTCGACAGGGGAATCAGCCCCAGCATTTT.

The V and J genes are TRBV12-3 or TRBV12-4 and TRBJ2-7; D not certain. The CDR3 has 10 residues. Trimming removed 6 bases at V and 5 bases at J, with 5 bases between. The CDR3 coding sequence is TGTGCCAGCAGCCTCCACGAGCAGTACTTC. This translates into CASSLHEQYF.

The chain combines TRBV9 with TRBJ2-7, with TRBD1 matching over 10 bases. V lost 4 bases, J lost 5 bases, and 6 bases stayed unmatched. The CDR3 is 14 amino acids. From germline, CDR1 is SGDLS and CDR2 YYNGEE. In DNA form, the CDR3 reads TGTGCCAGCAGCCTCGACAGGGGGCCCCACGAGCAGTACTTC. Protein sequence: CASSLDRGPHEQYF.

V and J are TRBV5-1 and TRBJ1-6; perhaps TRBD1 as D (5 bases). Trimming took off 0 bases at V and 10 bases at J, with 14 bases between the two ends. This CDR3 is 15 amino acids long. Per germline, CDR1 SGHRS and CDR2 YFSETQ. The CDR3 reads CASSLADIMGSPLHF. The CDR3 DNA is TGCGCCAGCAGCTTGGCGGACATTATGGGGTCACCCCTCCACTTT.

This clone was observed a few times. V usage is TRBV19 and J usage is TRBJ1-1; D remains ambiguous. The V gene lost 5 bases and the J gene lost 10 bases, with 11 bases spanning the gap. Germline-derived CDR1 and CDR2 are LNHDA and SQIVND (reference sequence). CDR3 length equals 11 residues. CDR3 DNA sequence: TGTGCCAGTAGTTTCGGGTATCGAGCTTTCTTT. Residues: CASSFGYRAFF.

Only a few counts were recorded for this clone. The chain employs TRBV18 and TRBJ2-1, with TRBD2 matching 7 bases. Looked up from germline, CDR1 is KGHSH and CDR2 is LQKENI. V lost 0 bases, J lost 2 bases, and 7 bases stayed unmatched. The length of the CDR3 is 17 residues. CDR3 in DNA: TGTGCCAGCTCACCACCGGGCGGGAGTTCAACCTACAATGAGCAGTTCTTC. Amino acids: CASSPPGGSSTYNEQFF.

The rearrangement joins TRBV10-1 to TRBJ2-7; D remains unclear. This CDR3 region has 12 residues. Per germline, CDR1 WNHNN and CDR2 SYGVQD (reference sequence). The V and J ends lost 3 bases and 2 bases respectively, with 5 bases between them. The CDR3 nucleotides read TGCGCCAGCAGTGACCAAACCTACGAGCAGTACTTC. As protein: CASSDQTYEQYF.

A single count supports this clone. The chain recombines TRBV3-1 (or the pseudogene TRBV3-2) with TRBJ2-5; possibly TRBD1 for D (5 bases). The CDR3 sequence is 16 residues long. Germline V CDR1 and CDR2: LGHDT, YNNKEL (reference sequence). The V end lost 0 bases, the J end lost 1 base, and 12 bases lay between the germline ends. CDR3 bases: TGTGCCAGCAGCCAAGATATAGGCAGGGCCCAAGAGACCCAGTACTTC. It specifies CASSQDIGRAQETQYF.

This sequence joins TRBV19 and TRBJ2-5, with TRBD1 as a possible D gene (5 bases). The CDR3 extends over 15 amino acids. The V end lost 4 bases, the J end lost 0 bases, and 12 bases lay between the germline ends. Per the germline V gene, CDR1 is LNHDA and CDR2 is SQIVND (reference sequence). CDR3 in amino acids: CASSNQGWYQETQYF. The CDR3 region has the DNA TGTGCCAGTAGTAATCAGGGTTGGTACCAAGAGACCCAGTACTTC.

This clone was detected only a few times. The chain combines TRBV2 with TRBJ1-4, with 8 bases matching TRBD1. This CDR3 region has 14 residues. Germline CDR1 SNHLY, CDR2 FYNNEI. With V trimmed by 2 bases and J by 7 bases, 3 bases remained unmatched. CDR3 DNA: TGTGCCAGCAGTGAAAGACAGGGGAGTGAAAAACTGTTTTTT. Translation gives CASSERQGSEKLFF. Full variable domain (rest looked up from reference TRBV2 and TRBJ1-4): EPEVTQTPSHQVTQMGQEVILRCVPISNHLYFYWYRQILGQKVEFLVSFYNNEISEKSEIFDDQFSVERPDGSNFTLKIRSTKLEDSAMYFCASSERQGSEKLFFGSGTQLSVL.

The chain recombines TRBV6-2 or TRBV6-3 with TRBJ1-1, with TRBD1 identical over 8 bases. Germline V gene sequence: CDR1 MNHEY, CDR2 SVGEGT. The CDR3 length is 16 residues. V gave up 2 bases and J gave up 4 bases; unmatched junction bases: 9. As DNA, the CDR3 is TGTGCCAGCAGTTACCTATTTGACAGGGGAGGCACTGAAGCTTTCTTT. Translation: CASSYLFDRGGTEAFF.

The chain carries TRBV7-6 and TRBJ2-1; 8 positions agree with TRBD1. Germline assignment: CDR1 SGHVS and CDR2 FNYEAQ. This CDR3 spans 16 amino acids. Unmatched junction bases numbered 11, after V lost 2 bases and J lost 8 bases. In DNA, the CDR3 is TGTGCCAGCAGCTTATGGTCAGGGGGCTATATAGATGAGCAGTTCTTC. Translating it yields CASSLWSGGYIDEQFF. The full variable domain, with the rest looked up from reference TRBV7-6 and TRBJ2-1, is GAGVSQSPRYKVTKRGQDVALRCDPISGHVSLYWYRQALGQGPEFLTYFNYEAQQDKSGLPNDRFSAERPEGSISTLTIQRTEQRDSAMYRCASSLWSGGYIDEQFFGPGTRLTVL.

The CDR3 DNA is TGTGCCAGCAGTGAACCACGAGCGGGGGAGGGCGGGGAGCTGTTTTTT. It translates to CASSEPRAGEGGELFF. The chain employs TRBV25-1 and TRBJ2-2; 8 nucleotides line up with TRBD2. V shed 2 bases and J 7 bases; nucleotides not matched to a gene: 9. This CDR3 is built from 16 residues. Germline CDR1 reads MGHDK; CDR2 reads SYGVNS.

This chain uses TRBV7-9 with TRBJ2-7; no definite D call. Germline CDR1 SEHNR, CDR2 FQNEAQ (reference sequence). This CDR3 region has 12 residues. V was shortened by 3 bases and J by 6 bases, with 9 bases between the two germline ends. CDR3 sequence: CASSFSLGEQYF. CDR3 sequence (DNA): TGTGCCAGCAGCTTTAGTCTCGGCGAGCAGTACTTC.

This rearrangement joins TRBV18 to TRBJ1-2; 9 positions match TRBD1. Germline trimming cut 4 bases from V and 2 bases from J; bases unmatched to any gene: 8. The CDR3 spans 16 residues. Looked up from germline, CDR1 is KGHSH and CDR2 is LQKENI. CDR3 DNA: TGTGCCAGCTCACAAAACACGGGACAGGGAAACTATGGCTACACCTTC. It yields the protein CASSQNTGQGNYGYTF.

V is TRBV2 and J is TRBJ2-7; the match to TRBD2 covers 12 bases. Germline CDR1 SNHLY, CDR2 FYNNEI. This CDR3 has 16 residues. Unmatched junction bases numbered 8, after V lost 6 bases and J lost 2 bases. The DNA of the CDR3 is TGTGCCAGCAGATCGTTGACTAGCGGGGGAACCTACGAGCAGTACTTC. Protein sequence: CASRSLTSGGTYEQYF. Full variable domain (missing parts from reference TRBV2 and TRBJ2-7): EPEVTQTPSHQVTQMGQEVILRCVPISNHLYFYWYRQILGQKVEFLVSFYNNEISEKSEIFDDQFSVERPDGSNFTLKIRSTKLEDSAMYFCASRSLTSGGTYEQYFGPGTRLTVT.